Listed below are T cell receptor beta chains from one sample, sequenced in a study of T cell responses to AZD1222 COVID-19 vaccine. Clones were sequenced by immunoSEQ multiplex PCR, and TCRdb holds only the in-frame ones, with some missing. There are some 120,000 clones in the sample; 80% to 90% occur only once, and about 27% lies in the top ten. The sequencing here drew on peripheral blood, taken 28 days after the second AZD1222 dose. These receptor sequences come from an adult who received the AZD1222 COVID-19 vaccine. CDR3s include the opening cysteine and the closing phenylalanine or tryptophan. A D gene is named only where the DNA matches it firmly. The size entry is marked missing in some rows and otherwise reads once, few, many or a size class.

V,D,size,J,CDR3,DNA
TRBV25-1,-,-,TRBJ1-2,CASSLVGPYGYTF,TGTGCCAGCAGTCTAGTTGGGCCTTATGGCTACACCTTC
TRBV2,-,few,TRBJ2-7,CASSQTGYEQYF,TGTGCCAGCAGCCAAACAGGTTACGAGCAGTACTTC
TRBV6-5,-,-,TRBJ2-2,CASSSRNTGELFF,TGTGCCAGCAGTTCAAGGAACACCGGGGAGCTGTTTTTT
TRBV10-3,-,-,TRBJ2-3,CAISGGYGIADTQYF,TGTGCCATCAGTGGGGGGTATGGGATCGCAGATACGCAGTATTTT
TRBV18,TRBD2,-,TRBJ2-5,CASSMSSGVEETQYF,TGTGCCAGCTCAATGTCTAGCGGGGTAGAGGAGACCCAGTACTTC
TRBV12-3/TRBV12-4,-,-,TRBJ1-4,CATPGSYEKLFF,TGTGCCACCCCGGGGTCGTATGAAAAACTGTTTTTT
TRBV23-1,-,-,TRBJ1-4,CASSQSRGRSTNEKLFF,TGCGCCAGCAGTCAATCGAGAGGCAGATCAACTAATGAAAAACTGTTTTTT
TRBV28,-,-,TRBJ1-3,CASSFPPGAGNTIYF,TGTGCCAGCAGTTTCCCCCCAGGGGCCGGAAACACCATATATTTT
TRBV11-2,-,-,TRBJ1-1,CASSLDRDTEAFF,TGTGCCAGCAGCTTAGATAGGGACACTGAAGCTTTCTTT
TRBV7-9,-,-,TRBJ1-1,CASSSQVNTEAFF,TGTGCCAGCAGCTCACAGGTTAACACTGAAGCTTTCTTT
TRBV5-4,TRBD1,-,TRBJ2-3,CASSQAGTGGFADTQYF,TGTGCCAGCAGCCAAGCCGGGACAGGGGGCTTCGCAGATACGCAGTATTTT
TRBV7-9,TRBD1,-,TRBJ2-7,CASSLGTGKYEQYF,TGTGCCAGCAGCTTAGGGACAGGGAAATACGAGCAGTACTTC
TRBV6-2/TRBV6-3,-,few,TRBJ1-5,CASSYFRGGQPQHF,TGTGCCAGCAGTTACTTCCGGGGTGGACAGCCCCAGCATTTT
TRBV25-1,TRBD1,-,TRBJ1-2,CASRPHSGGRAGYTF,TGTGCCAGCAGGCCCCACTCAGGGGGCCGCGCTGGCTACACCTTC
TRBV2,-,-,TRBJ1-6,CASRDRRENNSPLHF,TGTGCCAGCAGGGACCGACGGGAAAATAATTCACCCCTCCACTTT
TRBV4-1,TRBD1,-,TRBJ1-6,CASSQESGQGWDNSPLHF,TGCGCCAGCAGCCAAGAATCGGGACAGGGCTGGGATAATTCACCCCTCCACTTT
TRBV2,-,-,TRBJ1-3,CASRNSYLEDTIYF,TGTGCCAGCAGAAACAGTTATCTGGAAGACACCATATATTTT